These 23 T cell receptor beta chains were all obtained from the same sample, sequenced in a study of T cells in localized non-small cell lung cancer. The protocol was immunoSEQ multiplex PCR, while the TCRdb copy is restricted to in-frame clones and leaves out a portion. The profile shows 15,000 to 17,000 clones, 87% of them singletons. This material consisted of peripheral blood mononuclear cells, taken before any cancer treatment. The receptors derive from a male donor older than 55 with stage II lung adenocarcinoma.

The CDR3: CASSLGQPAGELFF. The CDR3 bases are TGCGCCAGCAGCTTGGGACAGCCGGCCGGGGAGCTGTTTTTT. This chain links TRBV5-1 with TRBJ2-2; perhaps TRBD1 as D (5 bases). The length of the CDR3 is 14 residues. Trimming removed 0 bases from V and 6 bases from J, with 9 bases in between. Germline V gene data show CDR1 as SGHRS and CDR2 as YFSETQ. The full variable domain, completed using reference TRBV5-1 and TRBJ2-2, is KAGVTQTPRYLIKTRGQQVTLSCSPISGHRSVSWYQQTPGQGLQFLFEYFSETQRNKGNFPGRFSGRQFSNSRSEMNVSTLELGDSALYLCASSLGQPAGELFFGEGSRLTVL.

For the CDR3, the DNA is TGTGCCAGCAGTGAAGCAGTGGAGACAAGGGCTTTCTTT. Translation gives CASSEAVETRAFF. This chain uses TRBV6-1 with TRBJ1-1; no firm D call. Germline lookup yields CDR1 MNHNS and CDR2 SASEGT. The CDR3 consists of 13 residues. V lost 0 bases, J lost 11 bases, and 13 bases lay in between.

The CDR3 here is CASSQVWGSGVSTDTQYF. Written as DNA, the CDR3 is TGCGCCAGCAGCCAAGTCTGGGGTTCGGGGGTTAGCACAGATACGCAGTATTTT. V and J are TRBV4-3 and TRBJ2-3; possible D gene TRBD2, 6 bases. V gave up 1 base and J gave up 0 bases, with 17 bases separating them. The germline gives CDR1 LGHNA, CDR2 YSLEER. CDR3 length: 18 amino acids.

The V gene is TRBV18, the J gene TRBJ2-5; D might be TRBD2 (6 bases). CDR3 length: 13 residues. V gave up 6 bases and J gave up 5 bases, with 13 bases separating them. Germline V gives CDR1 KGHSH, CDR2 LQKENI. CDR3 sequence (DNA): TGTGCCAGCTCCGGAGGGCAGGGTGAGACCCAGTACTTC. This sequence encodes CASSGGQGETQYF.

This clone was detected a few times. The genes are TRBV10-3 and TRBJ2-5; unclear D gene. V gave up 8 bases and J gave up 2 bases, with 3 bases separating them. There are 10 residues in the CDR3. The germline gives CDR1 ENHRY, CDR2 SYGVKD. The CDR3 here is CAIGQETQYF. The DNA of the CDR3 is TGTGCCATCGGACAAGAGACCCAGTACTTC.

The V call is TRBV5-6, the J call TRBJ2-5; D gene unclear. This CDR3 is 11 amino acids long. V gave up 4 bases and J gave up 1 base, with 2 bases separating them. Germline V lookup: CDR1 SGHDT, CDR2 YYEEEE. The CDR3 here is CASSIQETQYF. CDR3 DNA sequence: TGTGCCAGCAGCATCCAAGAGACCCAGTACTTC.

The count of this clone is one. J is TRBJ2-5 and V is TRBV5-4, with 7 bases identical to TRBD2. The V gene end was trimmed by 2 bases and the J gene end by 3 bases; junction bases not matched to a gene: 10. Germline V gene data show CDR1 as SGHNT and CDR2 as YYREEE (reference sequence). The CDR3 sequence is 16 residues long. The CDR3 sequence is CASSLGGRAVEETQYF. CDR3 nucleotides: TGTGCCAGCAGCTTAGGTGGGAGGGCCGTCGAAGAGACCCAGTACTTC.

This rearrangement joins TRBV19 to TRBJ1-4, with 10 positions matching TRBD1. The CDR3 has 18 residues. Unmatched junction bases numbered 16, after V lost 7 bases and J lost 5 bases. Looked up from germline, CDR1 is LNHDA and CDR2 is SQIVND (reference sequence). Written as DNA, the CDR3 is TGTGCCAGTATCTCAAGCGGCCGCACGGGACAGGGGAATGAAAAACTGTTTTTT. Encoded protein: CASISSGRTGQGNEKLFF. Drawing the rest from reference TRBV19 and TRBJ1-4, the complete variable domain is DGGITQSPKYLFRKEGQNVTLSCEQNLNHDAMYWYRQDPGQGLRLIYYSQIVNDFQKGDIAEGYSVSREKKESFPLTVTSAQKNPTAFYLCASISSGRTGQGNEKLFFGSGTQLSVL.

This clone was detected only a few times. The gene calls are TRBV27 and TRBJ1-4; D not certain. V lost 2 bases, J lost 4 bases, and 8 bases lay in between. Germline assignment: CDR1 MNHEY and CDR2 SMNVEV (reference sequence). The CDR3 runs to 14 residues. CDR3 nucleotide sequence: TGTGCCAGCAGTTTAATACCGTATAATGAAAAACTGTTTTTT. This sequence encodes CASSLIPYNEKLFF.

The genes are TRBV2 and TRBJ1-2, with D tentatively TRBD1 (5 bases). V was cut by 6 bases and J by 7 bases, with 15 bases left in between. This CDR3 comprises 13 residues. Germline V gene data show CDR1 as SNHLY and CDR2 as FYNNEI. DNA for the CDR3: TGTGCCAGCAGGGCCTCCCCAGGGCTTGGCTACACCTTC. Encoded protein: CASRASPGLGYTF.

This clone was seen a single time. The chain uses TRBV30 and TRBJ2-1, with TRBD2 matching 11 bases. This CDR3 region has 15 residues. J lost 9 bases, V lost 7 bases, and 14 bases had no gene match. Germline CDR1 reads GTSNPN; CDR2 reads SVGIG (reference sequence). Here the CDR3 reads CAYRELAGVQSEQFF. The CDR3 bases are TGTGCCTACCGGGAACTAGCGGGAGTTCAGAGTGAGCAGTTCTTC.

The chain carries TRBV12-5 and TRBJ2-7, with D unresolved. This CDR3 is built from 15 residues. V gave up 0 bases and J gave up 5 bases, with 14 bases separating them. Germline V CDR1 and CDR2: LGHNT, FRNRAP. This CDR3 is CASGLVGSPRNEQYF. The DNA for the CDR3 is TGTGCTAGTGGTTTGGTAGGGTCCCCCCGGAACGAGCAGTACTTC.

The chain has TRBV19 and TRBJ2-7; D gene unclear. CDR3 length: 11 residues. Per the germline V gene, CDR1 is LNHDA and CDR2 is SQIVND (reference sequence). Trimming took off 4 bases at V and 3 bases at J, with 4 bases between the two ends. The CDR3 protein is CASSTHYEQYF. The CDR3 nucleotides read TGTGCCAGTAGTACCCACTACGAGCAGTACTTC.

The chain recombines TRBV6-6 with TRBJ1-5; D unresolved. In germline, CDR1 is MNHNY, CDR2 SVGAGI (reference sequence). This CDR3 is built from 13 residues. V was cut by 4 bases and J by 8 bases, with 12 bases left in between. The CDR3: CASSSPSWEPQHF. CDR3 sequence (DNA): TGTGCCAGCAGTTCCCCCTCATGGGAGCCCCAGCATTTT.

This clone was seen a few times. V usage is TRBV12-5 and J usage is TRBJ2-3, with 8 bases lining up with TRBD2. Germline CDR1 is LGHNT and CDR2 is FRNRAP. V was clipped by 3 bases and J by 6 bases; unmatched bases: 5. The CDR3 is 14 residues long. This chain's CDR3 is CASGFSGGTDTQYF. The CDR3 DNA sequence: TGTGCTAGTGGTTTCTCGGGAGGGACGGATACGCAGTATTTT.

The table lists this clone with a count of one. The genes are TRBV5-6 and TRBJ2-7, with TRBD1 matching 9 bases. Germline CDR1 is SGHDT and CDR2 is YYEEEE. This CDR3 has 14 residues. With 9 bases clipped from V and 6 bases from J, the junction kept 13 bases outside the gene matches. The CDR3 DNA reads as TGTGCCACCAGGAAAAGGACAGGGGAGTTCGAGCAGTACTTC. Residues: CATRKRTGEFEQYF. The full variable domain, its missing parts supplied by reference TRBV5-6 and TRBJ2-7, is DAGVTQSPTHLIKTRGQQVTLRCSPKSGHDTVSWYQQALGQGPQFIFQYYEEEERQRGNFPDRFSGHQFPNYSSELNVNALLLGDSALYLCATRKRTGEFEQYFGPGTRLTVT.

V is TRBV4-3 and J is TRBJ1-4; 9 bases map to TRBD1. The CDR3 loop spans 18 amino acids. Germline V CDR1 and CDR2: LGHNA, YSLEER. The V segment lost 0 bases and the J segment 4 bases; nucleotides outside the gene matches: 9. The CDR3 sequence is CASSQDRRGQGLNEKLFF. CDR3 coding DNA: TGCGCCAGCAGCCAAGATAGGCGTGGACAGGGGCTTAATGAAAAACTGTTTTTT.

As DNA, the CDR3 is TGTGCCAGCAGCGCCCGTGAGTCCACAGATACGCAGTATTTT. Protein sequence: CASSARESTDTQYF. This chain links TRBV9 with TRBJ2-3; D is unresolved. The CDR3 has 14 residues. The germline V gene has CDR1 SGDLS and CDR2 YYNGEE. V was shortened by 3 bases and J by 2 bases, with 10 bases between the two germline ends. The entire variable domain, with the rest obtained from reference TRBV9 and TRBJ2-3, is as follows: DSGVTQTPKHLITATGQRVTLRCSPRSGDLSVYWYQQSLDQGLQFLIQYYNGEERAKGNILERFSAQQFPDLHSELNLSSLELGDSALYFCASSARESTDTQYFGPGTRLTVL.

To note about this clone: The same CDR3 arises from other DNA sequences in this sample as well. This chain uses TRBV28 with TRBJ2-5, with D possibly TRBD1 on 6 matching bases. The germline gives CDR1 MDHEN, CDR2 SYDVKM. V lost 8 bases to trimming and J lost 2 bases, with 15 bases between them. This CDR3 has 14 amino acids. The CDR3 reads CASSRGGPQETQYF. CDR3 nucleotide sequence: TGTGCCAGCTCTCGTGGGGGCCCGCAAGAGACCCAGTACTTC.

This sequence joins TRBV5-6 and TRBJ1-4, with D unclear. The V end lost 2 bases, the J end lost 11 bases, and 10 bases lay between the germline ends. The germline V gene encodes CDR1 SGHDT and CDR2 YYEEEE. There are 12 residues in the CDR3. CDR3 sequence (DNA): TGTGCCAGCAGCTTATCGGCTACGAAACTGTTTTTT. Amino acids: CASSLSATKLFF. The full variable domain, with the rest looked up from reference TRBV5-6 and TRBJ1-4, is DAGVTQSPTHLIKTRGQQVTLRCSPKSGHDTVSWYQQALGQGPQFIFQYYEEEERQRGNFPDRFSGHQFPNYSSELNVNALLLGDSALYLCASSLSATKLFFGSGTQLSVL.

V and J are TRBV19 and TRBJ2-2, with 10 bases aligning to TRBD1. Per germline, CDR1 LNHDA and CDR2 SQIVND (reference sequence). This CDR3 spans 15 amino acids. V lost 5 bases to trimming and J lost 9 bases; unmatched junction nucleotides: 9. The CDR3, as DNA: TGTGCCAGTAGTCCCGCCGGGACAGGGGCCCGGGAGCTGTTTTTT. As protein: CASSPAGTGARELFF.

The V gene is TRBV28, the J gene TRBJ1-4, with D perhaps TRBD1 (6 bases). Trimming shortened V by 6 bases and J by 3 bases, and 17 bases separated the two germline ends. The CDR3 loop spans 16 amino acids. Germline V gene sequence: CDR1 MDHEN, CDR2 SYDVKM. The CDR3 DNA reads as TGTGCCAGCAGGCGATATTCGGACAGTCCTAATGAAAAACTGTTTTTT. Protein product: CASRRYSDSPNEKLFF.

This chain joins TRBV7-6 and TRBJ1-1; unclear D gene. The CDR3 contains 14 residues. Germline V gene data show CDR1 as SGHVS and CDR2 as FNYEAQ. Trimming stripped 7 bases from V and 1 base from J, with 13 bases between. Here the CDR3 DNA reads TGTGCCAGCACCCGCGTTGGCGGGAACACTGAAGCTTTCTTT. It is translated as CASTRVGGNTEAFF.